This T cell receptor (beta chain) was recovered during a study of beta chain features in type 1 diabetes. General study findings and limits: For Type 1 diabetes patients, all four CD4+ subsets carried TCRB CDR3s that were moderately but significantly shorter.

Since all of the isolated RNA was reverse transcribed, expressed TCRB transcripts were what got sequenced. Some 4 million reads on average were seen across naive, central memory and regulatory T cell samples. The assay was immunoSEQ multiplex PCR, and TCRdb's table has in-frame clones only and misses some. The sample contains hundreds of thousands of clones, about 29% of which appear only once. A note on this clone: The antigen is undetermined.

CDR3 length: 15 residues. In germline, CDR1 is SQVTM, CDR2 ANQGSEA. The V gene end was trimmed by 5 bases and the J gene end by 0 bases; junction bases not matched to a gene: 5. The sample consisted of naive CD4+ T cells from blood. The TCR sequence derives from a man aged 18-30 years in good health. The rearrangement joins TRBV29-1 to TRBJ2-2; 8 bases line up with TRBD1. The CDR3, as DNA: TGCAGCGTTTGGACAGGGAGGACGAACACCGGGGAGCTGTTTTTT. Residues: CSVWTGRTNTGELFF.